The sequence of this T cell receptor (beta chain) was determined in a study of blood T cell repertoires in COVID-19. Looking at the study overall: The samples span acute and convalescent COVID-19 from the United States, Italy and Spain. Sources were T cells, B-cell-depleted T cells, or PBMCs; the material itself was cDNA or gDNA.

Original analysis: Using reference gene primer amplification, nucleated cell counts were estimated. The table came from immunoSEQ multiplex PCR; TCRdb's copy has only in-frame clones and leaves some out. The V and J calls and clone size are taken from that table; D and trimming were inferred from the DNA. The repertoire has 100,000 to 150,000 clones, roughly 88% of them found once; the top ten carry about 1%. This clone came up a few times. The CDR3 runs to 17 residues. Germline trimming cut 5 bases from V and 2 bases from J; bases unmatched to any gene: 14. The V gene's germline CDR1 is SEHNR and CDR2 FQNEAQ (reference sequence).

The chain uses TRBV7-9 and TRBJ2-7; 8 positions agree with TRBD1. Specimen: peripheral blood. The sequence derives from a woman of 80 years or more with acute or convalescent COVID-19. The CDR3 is CASSQRTGLTRAYEQYF. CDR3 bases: TGTGCCAGCAGCCAAAGGACAGGGCTTACTAGGGCCTACGAGCAGTACTTC.